Listed below are T cell receptor beta chains from one sample, sequenced in a study of T cell repertoires in cytomegalovirus infection. TCRdb reanalysed the reads using MiXCR and keeps one entry per CDR3 protein. Of roughly 100,000 distinct CDR3 sequences in the sample, more than 15% were seen once. Specimen: PBMCs. The origin of the receptors is a human donor in good health (CMV status not recorded). Some clones in this sample may be carry-over from other donors' samples. The CDR3 runs from the conserved cysteine through the conserved F or W. D genes are given only for firm matches. Size values are once, few and many counts, or a class for expanded clones, and some rows have none.

abundance	v_gene	len	d_gene	j_gene	CDR3nt	CDR3aa
few	TRBV7-8	17	TRBD2	TRBJ2-1	TGTGCCAGCAGCTCAAGGCGGCAAGCGGGGGTCTACAATGAGCAGTTCTTC	CASSSRRQAGVYNEQFF
many	TRBV5-5	14	.	TRBJ2-7	TGTGCCAGCAGCTTACAGGTTCCGCCCTACGAGCAGTACTTC	CASSLQVPPYEQYF
few	TRBV6-4	14	.	TRBJ1-1	TGTGCCAGCAAAGACCAACCCTCTGGGTTTGAAGCTTTCTTT	CASKDQPSGFEAFF
few	TRBV6-2/TRBV6-3	12	.	TRBJ1-1	TGTGCCAGCAGGATGTCCGGGGGGGGAGCTTTCTTT	CASRMSGGGAFF
few	TRBV6-2/TRBV6-3	16	TRBD2	TRBJ2-2	TGTGCCAGCAGTTATCTCTCTAGCGGGAACTCCGGGGAGCTGTTTTTT	CASSYLSSGNSGELFF
many	TRBV7-8	17	.	TRBJ1-2	TGTGCCAGCAGCTTAGCGGGGGACTTCCCCGTCGTCTATGGCTACACCTTC	CASSLAGDFPVVYGYTF
.	TRBV6-5	15	.	TRBJ2-6	TGTGCCAGCAGACCCCAGAGTCCCGGGGCCAACGTCCTGACTTTC	CASRPQSPGANVLTF
many	TRBV12-3/TRBV12-4	15	.	TRBJ1-1	TGTGCCAGCAGTTTAGGTTGGCCATTATGGGGCGAAGCTTTCTTT	CASSLGWPLWGEAFF
.	TRBV10-3	15	.	TRBJ2-7	TGTGCCATCAGTGAGTCCGAGGACCGCCGAGGGGAGCAGTACTTC	CAISESEDRRGEQYF
many	TRBV28	12	.	TRBJ1-5	TGTGCCAGCGAGCGCCGCAATCAGCCCCAGCATTTT	CASERRNQPQHF
many	TRBV7-2	15	.	TRBJ1-1	TGTGCCAGCAGCCGAGAGGACAGCCCGAACACTGAAGCTTTCTTT	CASSREDSPNTEAFF
few	TRBV10-3	14	.	TRBJ1-1	TGTGCCATCAGTGAGATGTCAGGGAACACTGAAGCTTTCTTT	CAISEMSGNTEAFF
few	TRBV11-2	13	.	TRBJ1-6	TGTGCCAGCACCCTAAATCAAGTCTCACCCCTCCACTTT	CASTLNQVSPLHF
.	TRBV20-1	18	.	TRBJ1-3	TGCAGTGCATCCCCGGGCGAGTTGGTGATGCAACCTGGAAACACCATATATTTT	CSASPGELVMQPGNTIYF
many	TRBV7-2	16	TRBD1	TRBJ1-2	TGTGCCAGCAGTCGAGAAACGGGACAGGGGGCGTATGGCTACACCTTC	CASSRETGQGAYGYTF
few	TRBV20-1	14	TRBD2	TRBJ2-2	TGCAGTGCTTCCAGCGGGGGGGCCGGCGGGGAGCTGTTTTTT	CSASSGGAGGELFF